The rows below give T cell receptor beta chains drawn from one sample of a study of shared clonotypes between healthy human individuals. The protocol was immunoSEQ multiplex PCR, while the TCRdb copy is restricted to in-frame clones and leaves out a portion. The table shows around 700,000 clones, with approximately 90% occurring only once. Material: naive CD8+ T cells sorted from blood. The source is a man aged 25 to 40 in good health. CDR3s leave out the opening cysteine and the closing phenylalanine or tryptophan. The order of the fields is V gene, J gene, CDR3 protein.

TRBV7-8	TRBJ2-6	ASSLGSGQASSGANVLT
TRBV2	TRBJ2-5	ASSPPGEGVTQY
TRBV13	TRBJ1-1	ASSPGHMNTEAF
TRBV13	TRBJ2-7	ASSLGARIFEQY
TRBV4-1	TRBJ2-2	ASSGQKNTGELF
TRBV4-2	TRBJ2-7	ASSQRTSGSWEQY
TRBV19	TRBJ1-2	ASSIMGNYGYT
TRBV2	TRBJ2-1	ASNGPGTSTYEQF
TRBV29-1	TRBJ2-7	SVEDNAGALYEQY
TRBV9	TRBJ2-3	ASSVGRGSVDTQY
TRBV11-2	TRBJ1-2	ASSQWVDLTSGDGYT
TRBV11-2	TRBJ2-7	ASSLSRTGGAYEQY
TRBV29-1	TRBJ1-1	SVEVGGRTEAF
TRBV10-3	TRBJ2-5	AISETSGTKTQY
TRBV4-1	TRBJ2-7	ASSQEGGPGPLYEQY
TRBV27	TRBJ2-3	ASFISTFTDTQY
TRBV5-1	TRBJ2-1	ASSFVAYEATLRRINEQF
TRBV19	TRBJ2-7	ASSIVGSRSYEQY
TRBV5-4	TRBJ2-5	ASRRPGVRETQY
TRBV27	TRBJ2-3	ASRGRGADTQY
TRBV2	TRBJ2-1	ASRETGGSYNEQF
TRBV28	TRBJ2-1	ASSPVLTAYNEQF
TRBV27	TRBJ2-1	ATSGTSGYNEQF
TRBV19	TRBJ2-3	ASSRLATDTQY
TRBV15	TRBJ2-1	ATSLAGEYNEQF
TRBV5-1	TRBJ2-7	ASSFSGQGSYEQY
TRBV11-2	TRBJ2-1	ASSPDNNEQF
TRBV27	TRBJ2-2	ASSLQRANTGELF
TRBV27	TRBJ2-3	ASSPRRAGGPTDTQY
TRBV14	TRBJ1-1	ASSQGDRGNSEAF
TRBV2	TRBJ2-7	AGRKRDTAYEQY
TRBV6-5	TRBJ2-7	ASSYSMVDEQY
TRBV11-3	TRBJ1-1	ASSPGHLIEAF
TRBV14	TRBJ2-7	ASSQTGYEQY
TRBV7-9	TRBJ2-2	ASSLLGRVGTGELF
TRBV25-1	TRBJ1-1	ASSELNTEAF
TRBV5-5	.	ASSLELASFYYEQY
TRBV27	TRBJ2-2	ASSPSGPGELF
TRBV7-8	TRBJ2-2	ASSLPTGELF
TRBV7-9	TRBJ2-3	ASSFSETSTDTQY
TRBV6-5	TRBJ2-7	ASSYTLGYEQY
TRBV28	TRBJ1-5	ASSRGLSNQPQH
TRBV2	TRBJ1-1	ASDVGTEAF